Below, 26 T cell receptor beta chains from the same sample are listed, as sequenced in a study of regulatory T cells in long-lasting Graves disease. Relying on iRepertoire HTBI primers and Arm-PCR of CDR3 regions, the team built TCR beta libraries. TCRdb processed the multiplex PCR reads anew with MiXCR; each CDR3 protein has one entry. The sample records some 370,000 distinct CDR3 sequences, 12% being singletons. Described time point: newly diagnosed GD, antithyroid drugs for less than 3 months. Researchers made the TCR library from RNA that was extracted from PBMCs. These data also featured in a second study, about T cells in Graves' hyperthyroidism and ophthalmopathy.

Material: peripheral blood mononuclear cells (PBMCs), obtained at new diagnosis, from a patient treated with antithyroid drugs. These receptors were taken from a woman aged 18-30 years with Graves disease.

This clonotype was observed a few times. Here the CDR3 reads CASSIGGLNQPQHF. CDR3 DNA sequence: TGTGCCAGTAGTATAGGGGGGCTGAATCAGCCCCAGCATTTT. The chain is built from TRBV19 and TRBJ1-5, with D perhaps TRBD1 (6 bases). This CDR3 has 14 residues. Germline CDR1 is LNHDA and CDR2 is SQIVND (reference sequence). The germline V and J ends were trimmed by 1 base and 4 bases, with 8 bases remaining between them.

The table lists this clonotype with many counts. The CDR3 loop reads CASSPLTSSTDTQYF. The CDR3, as DNA: TGTGCCAGCAGCCCCCTTACGTCTAGCACAGATACGCAGTATTTT. The chain carries TRBV14 and TRBJ2-3; the D is unclear. This CDR3 has 15 amino acids. Trimming took off 4 bases at V and 0 bases at J, with 11 bases between the two ends. Germline CDR1 SGHDN, CDR2 FVKESK.

This clonotype was recorded many times. This chain uses TRBV2 with TRBJ2-7; D unresolved. The CDR3 covers 14 residues. Germline V lookup: CDR1 SNHLY, CDR2 FYNNEI. V was trimmed by 2 bases and J by 2 bases, leaving 10 bases between them. The CDR3 protein is CASSEIGLTYEQYF. For the CDR3, the DNA is TGTGCCAGCAGTGAAATCGGCCTCACCTACGAGCAGTACTTC. Looking up the rest from reference TRBV2 and TRBJ2-7 gives the full variable domain: EPEVTQTPSHQVTQMGQEVILRCVPISNHLYFYWYRQILGQKVEFLVSFYNNEISEKSEIFDDQFSVERPDGSNFTLKIRSTKLEDSAMYFCASSEIGLTYEQYFGPGTRLTVT.

At least ten counts were recorded for this clonotype. The V call is TRBV20-1, the J call TRBJ1-5; perhaps TRBD1 as D (5 bases). This CDR3 is built from 16 residues. The germline V gene encodes CDR1 DFQATT and CDR2 SNEGSKA (reference sequence). The V end was cut by 0 bases, the J end by 3 bases, with 15 bases between. The CDR3 region has the DNA TGCAGTGCTAGAGAAGGGTTGGGACGGCACAATCAGCCCCAGCATTTT. This sequence encodes CSAREGLGRHNQPQHF.

This clonotype was seen repeatedly, ten times or more. V gene TRBV12-3 or TRBV12-4 combines with J gene TRBJ2-3; the D gene is possibly TRBD2 (5 bases). The CDR3 contains 14 residues. Trimming cost V 2 bases and J 5 bases, with 11 bases left between them. The CDR3 DNA sequence: TGTGCCAGCAGTTTAAGACGGACTTTAGATACGCAGTATTTT. Its protein is CASSLRRTLDTQYF.

This clonotype came up many times. The genes are TRBV7-2 and TRBJ2-7; maybe TRBD2 (5 bases). V was pared by 4 bases and J by 5 bases, with 12 bases between. Per germline, CDR1 SGHTA and CDR2 FQGNSA. This CDR3 has 13 residues. Here the CDR3 reads CASSSLKGDEQYF. The CDR3 DNA reads TGTGCCAGCAGCTCTTTAAAGGGAGACGAGCAGTACTTC.

This clonotype was observed many times. J is TRBJ1-3 and V is TRBV7-2, with D tentatively TRBD1 (5 bases). V gave up 1 base and J gave up 3 bases, with 13 bases separating them. The CDR3 is 16 residues long. Germline V lookup: CDR1 SGHTA, CDR2 FQGNSA. CDR3 DNA: TGTGCCAGCAGCTTAGAGCGGCAGGGTGGTGGAAACACCATATATTTT. It is translated as CASSLERQGGGNTIYF.

In the case of this clonotype: With a far larger clone one base away, a read error is the likely cause. The chain has TRBV6-1 and TRBJ2-5; TRBD1 or TRBD2 may be the D gene (5 bases each). The J call could be wrong; TRBJ2-1 is a better fit for the DNA end. CDR3 length equals 16 residues. Per the germline V gene, CDR1 is MNHNS and CDR2 is SASEGT. CDR3 amino acids: CASGASRGASDSEQFF. CDR3 DNA sequence: TGTGCCAGTGGAGCCTCCCGGGGAGCCTCCGACAGTGAGCAGTTCTTC.

This clonotype was recorded a few times. This chain connects TRBV7-6 to TRBJ1-6, with a weak D call TRBD1 (5 bases). The V end lost 8 bases, the J end lost 4 bases, and 15 bases lay between the germline ends. The length of the CDR3 is 15 residues. Looked up from germline, CDR1 is SGHVS and CDR2 is FNYEAQ. CDR3 DNA sequence: TGTGCCAGCGGCGCACTTAGGGGTTATAATTCACCCCTCCACTTT. It codes for CASGALRGYNSPLHF.

J is TRBJ2-7 and V is TRBV10-1, with 10 nucleotides matching TRBD1. With V trimmed by 3 bases and J by 4 bases, 6 bases remained unmatched. The V gene's germline CDR1 is WNHNN and CDR2 SYGVQD (reference sequence). This CDR3 is built from 15 residues. CDR3 DNA: TGCGCCAGCAGTGACTCCGGGACAGGGGAATACGAGCAGTACTTC. Amino acids: CASSDSGTGEYEQYF.

Many counts were recorded for this clonotype. CDR3 DNA: TGTGCCAGCAGTTCAGGGGGCGGGGCGGTCATTGAAGCTTTCTTT. Its translation is CASSSGGGAVIEAFF. The gene calls are TRBV28 and TRBJ1-1; 8 nucleotides align to TRBD1. Looked up from germline, CDR1 is MDHEN and CDR2 is SYDVKM. The CDR3 length is 15 residues. Losses at the gene ends were 4 bases for V and 7 bases for J; bases not matched to a gene: 11.

This chain uses TRBV6-1 with TRBJ2-3, with 12 bases fitting TRBD2. V lost 8 bases to trimming and J lost 1 base; unmatched junction nucleotides: 7. The CDR3 runs to 16 residues. The V gene's germline CDR1 is MNHNS and CDR2 SASEGT. The CDR3 here is CASGSRLAGGTDTQYF. Here the CDR3 DNA reads TGTGCCAGCGGCTCCCGACTAGCGGGGGGCACAGATACGCAGTATTTT.

This clonotype has at least ten counts. This chain connects TRBV28 to TRBJ2-1; 10 bases match TRBD2. The V gene's germline CDR1 is MDHEN and CDR2 SYDVKM. The CDR3 extends over 16 amino acids. The V segment lost 0 bases and the J segment 5 bases; nucleotides outside the gene matches: 4. CDR3 coding DNA: TGTGCCAGCAGTTTATGGGTTAGCGGGAGGCACAATGAGCAGTTCTTC. This gives the protein CASSLWVSGRHNEQFF.

The V and J genes are TRBV7-2 and TRBJ1-1; D remains unclear. The germline V and J ends were trimmed by 1 base and 0 bases, with 15 bases remaining between them. This CDR3 contains 17 residues. Looked up from germline, CDR1 is SGHTA and CDR2 is FQGNSA. This chain's CDR3 is CASSLESPGRMNTEAFF. CDR3 DNA: TGTGCCAGCAGCTTAGAATCCCCGGGCCGTATGAACACTGAAGCTTTCTTT.

Only a few counts were recorded for this clonotype. The chain joins TRBV4-2 to TRBJ1-1; the D is unclear. The CDR3 contains 15 residues. V was trimmed by 0 bases and J by 0 bases, leaving 8 bases between them. CDR1 is LGHNA and CDR2 is YNFKEQ in the germline V gene. The DNA of the CDR3 is TGTGCCAGCAGCCAAGATTTAACAGTGAACACTGAAGCTTTCTTT. Protein: CASSQDLTVNTEAFF.

This chain uses TRBV3-1 with TRBJ2-2; 7 positions agree with TRBD1. Germline V gene sequence: CDR1 LGHDT, CDR2 YNNKEL (reference sequence). The CDR3 runs to 18 residues. V was pared by 6 bases and J by 0 bases, with 13 bases of the junction left unmatched. CDR3 DNA: TGTGCCAGCAGAGAGAAAACAGGGGTCTCCGCGAACACCGGGGAGCTGTTTTTT. As protein: CASREKTGVSANTGELFF.

This clonotype was detected ten times or more. This chain uses TRBV6-1 with TRBJ1-6, with D hard to call. The CDR3 loop spans 13 amino acids. Germline assignment: CDR1 MNHNS and CDR2 SASEGT. V dropped 7 bases and J dropped 5 bases, with 9 bases sitting between them. As DNA, the CDR3 is TGTGCCAGCAAAACCCAGAATAATTCACCCCTCCACTTT. Protein product: CASKTQNNSPLHF.

The CDR3 nucleotides read TGTGCCAGCAGCCCACGGGGGGGCAGAACAGCTTACGAGCAGTACTTC. Amino acids: CASSPRGGRTAYEQYF. The rearrangement uses TRBV14 and TRBJ2-7; the match to TRBD2 covers 8 bases. V dropped 4 bases and J dropped 4; count of bases not matched to a gene: 12. The CDR3 sequence is 16 residues long. Germline V gene data show CDR1 as SGHDN and CDR2 as FVKESK. The complete variable domain, with remaining parts taken from reference TRBV14 and TRBJ2-7, reads EAGVTQFPSHSVIEKGQTVTLRCDPISGHDNLYWYRRVMGKEIKFLLHFVKESKQDESGMPNNRFLAERTGGTYSTLKVQPAELEDSGVYFCASSPRGGRTAYEQYFGPGTRLTVT.

This clonotype has more than one count but fewer than ten. This chain connects TRBV19 to TRBJ2-3; TRBD1 aligns across 9 bases. This CDR3 spans 15 amino acids. The V gene end was trimmed by 5 bases and the J gene end by 1 base; junction bases not matched to a gene: 4. The germline CDR1 and CDR2 sequences are LNHDA and SQIVND (reference sequence). The DNA of the CDR3 is TGTGCCAGTAGTGATTGGGACAGGGGCACAGATACGCAGTATTTT. Protein sequence: CASSDWDRGTDTQYF.

In its sample, this clonotype was seen a few times. The V call is TRBV9, the J call TRBJ2-2; D ambiguous. The ends were cut back, 1 base at V and 0 bases at J, with 10 bases in the middle. Germline assignment: CDR1 SGDLS and CDR2 YYNGEE. The CDR3 totals 16 residues. CDR3 bases: TGTGCCAGCAGCGTATTGAGTTCCGCGAACACCGGGGAGCTGTTTTTT. It translates to CASSVLSSANTGELFF.

There are many counts of this clonotype. The V and J genes are TRBV11-2 and TRBJ1-4; D might be TRBD1 (6 bases). There are 16 residues in the CDR3. Trimming took 5 bases from V and 7 from J, leaving 20 bases between them. Germline assignment: CDR1 SGHAT and CDR2 FQNNGV. The CDR3 reads CASSPTDWGGAEKLFF. The CDR3 DNA follows: TGTGCCAGCAGCCCCACAGACTGGGGGGGGGCTGAAAAACTGTTTTTT.

This clonotype was seen ten or more times. V gene TRBV6-5 combines with J gene TRBJ1-1, with D perhaps TRBD1 (6 bases). Trimming took 4 bases from V and 3 from J, leaving 9 bases between them. The germline CDR1 and CDR2 sequences are MNHEY and SVGAGI. The CDR3 is 13 amino acids. The CDR3 spells CASSSQGDTEAFF. In nucleotides, the CDR3 is TGTGCCAGCAGTTCACAGGGAGACACTGAAGCTTTCTTT.

In this sample, this clonotype turned up many times. The J gene is TRBJ1-4, the V gene TRBV27; D unresolved. This CDR3 region has 14 residues. V lost 7 bases to trimming and J lost 3 bases, with 12 bases between them. Germline-derived CDR1 and CDR2 are MNHEY and SMNVEV (reference sequence). The CDR3 DNA is TGTGCCAGCAAATTGGGGTGGGCTAATGAAAAACTGTTTTTT. It is translated as CASKLGWANEKLFF.

This clonotype was detected ten times or more. V and J are TRBV25-1 and TRBJ1-2, with 9 bases fitting TRBD1. With 2 bases clipped from V and 4 bases from J, the junction kept 8 bases outside the gene matches. CDR1 and CDR2 from the germline V gene are MGHDK and SYGVNS. The CDR3 runs 16 residues. The CDR3 sequence: CASSEANRGRSYGYTF. The CDR3, as DNA: TGTGCCAGCAGTGAAGCAAACAGGGGGCGCAGCTATGGCTACACCTTC.

This clonotype was counted at least ten times. This rearrangement joins TRBV20-1 to TRBJ2-1, with 12 positions matching TRBD2. The CDR3 sequence is 15 residues long. Germline CDR1 DFQATT, CDR2 SNEGSKA (reference sequence). Trimming at V came to 3 bases and at J to 7 bases, leaving 7 bases not matched to a gene. The CDR3 reads CSASKPSGRVNEQFF. The DNA of the CDR3 is TGCAGTGCTAGCAAACCTAGCGGGAGGGTAAATGAGCAGTTCTTC.

This clonotype was seen a handful of times. The CDR3 coding sequence is TGTGCCAGCAGGGGCTCGAACGGCGGAGGGGAAAAACTGTTTTTT. Its translation is CASRGSNGGGEKLFF. The chain recombines TRBV25-1 with TRBJ1-4, with unresolved D. Germline V CDR1 and CDR2: MGHDK, SYGVNS. The CDR3 has 15 residues. Trimming cost V 6 bases and J 8 bases, with 19 bases left between them.